The text below deals with one T cell receptor (beta chain). These data come from a study of technical replicates of blood from several donors. The ends lost 0 bases at V and 4 bases at J; junction bases unmatched: 5. The CDR3 totals 15 residues. CDR1 and CDR2 (germline): SGHRS, YFSETQ. This table comes from immunoSEQ multiplex PCR, and its TCRdb copy is limited to in-frame clones, with some not included. The repertoire holds tens of thousands of clones, with over 80% as singletons. The chain uses TRBV5-1 and TRBJ2-3; TRBD1 matches at 7 bases. Sequencing was performed on T cells isolated from PBMCs. This receptor was taken from a human donor in good health. The CDR3 reads CASSLEGTDSDTQYF. For the CDR3, the DNA is TGCGCCAGCAGCTTGGAGGGGACAGACTCAGATACGCAGTATTTT.